One and the same sample provided the 10 T cell receptor beta chains below, sequenced in a study of cytomegalovirus exposure and HLA in healthy donors. The PCR was carried out with 60 Vbeta primers and 13 Jbeta primers. Assay: immunoSEQ multiplex PCR; the TCRdb copy retains only in-frame clones and omits some. The profile shows 150,000 to 200,000 clones, roughly 80% of them singletons. Sequenced: PBMCs. The receptors derive from a man aged 45-65 years in good health and CMV-seronegative.

In the case of this clone: A junction end diverges from the germline sequence, so it may reflect a read error. The chain recombines TRBV7-9 with TRBJ1-6; D call uncertain. The germline CDR1 and CDR2 sequences are SEHNR and FQNEAQ (reference sequence). The CDR3 totals 16 residues. The chain's CDR3 is CSSSGLGSSYNSPLHF. For the CDR3, the DNA is TGTTCCAGCAGCGGGCTCGGGAGCTCCTATAATTCACCCCTCCACTTT.

The chain joins TRBV5-1 to TRBJ2-1; 7 bases map to TRBD1. The CDR3 contains 15 residues. Germline-derived CDR1 and CDR2 are SGHRS and YFSETQ. Trimming took 1 base from V and 4 from J; bases not matched to a gene: 5. CDR3 nucleotide sequence: TGCGCCAGCAGCTTGCGGGGACAGACGTACAATGAGCAGTTCTTC. Amino acid sequence: CASSLRGQTYNEQFF.

This chain joins TRBV6-6 and TRBJ1-2, with 8 bases identical to TRBD1. Trimming took 4 bases from V and 10 from J; bases not matched to a gene: 11. Germline CDR1 MNHNY, CDR2 SVGAGI (reference sequence). This CDR3 contains 14 residues. CDR3 sequence: CASSSTGTGIFYTF. In nucleotides, the CDR3 is TGTGCCAGCAGTTCCACCGGGACAGGAATCTTCTACACCTTC.

V and J are TRBV18 and TRBJ1-1; 7 nucleotides line up with TRBD1. V lost 4 bases, J lost 3 bases, and 11 bases stayed unmatched. The CDR3 sequence is 16 residues long. From germline, CDR1 is KGHSH and CDR2 LQKENI. The CDR3 loop reads CASSRGQTLRDTEAFF. CDR3 sequence (DNA): TGTGCCAGCTCACGGGGACAGACCCTACGGGACACTGAAGCTTTCTTT.

The V gene is TRBV7-2, the J gene TRBJ2-5; tentatively, D is TRBD2 (7 bases). Trimming left V 5 bases short and J 11 bases short, with 24 bases between. Germline CDR1 reads SGHTA; CDR2 reads FQGNSA. This CDR3 has 15 amino acids. CDR3 coding DNA: TGTGCCAGCAGCGCCCTGGCGGGGGCCCCGGGGGAGCAGTACTTC. This sequence encodes CASSALAGAPGEQYF.

The rearrangement links TRBV7-9 to TRBJ1-4; 9 bases are shared with TRBD1. From germline, CDR1 is SEHNR and CDR2 FQNEAQ (reference sequence). Germline trimming cut 0 bases from V and 8 bases from J; bases unmatched to any gene: 4. The CDR3 contains 15 residues. DNA for the CDR3: TGTGCCAGCAGCTTAGCCGGGACAGGGAACGAAAAACTGTTTTTT. This codes for CASSLAGTGNEKLFF.

The chain has TRBV13 and TRBJ1-6, with a possible D match to TRBD1 (5 bases). The CDR3 totals 18 residues. Trimming took 0 bases from V and 6 from J, leaving 18 bases between them. CDR1 is PRHDT, CDR2 FYEKMQ, per germline (reference sequence). In nucleotides, the CDR3 is TGTGCCAGCAGCTTAGGCGGCCCGGGGTGGGGACTTAATTCACCCCTCCACTTT. Protein sequence: CASSLGGPGWGLNSPLHF.

The table lists this clone with a few counts. This sequence joins TRBV28 and TRBJ1-1; 8 bases are shared with TRBD1. V trimming: 2 bases; J trimming: 1 base; junction bases outside the gene matches: 3. The CDR3 loop spans 15 amino acids. Germline V gives CDR1 MDHEN, CDR2 SYDVKM. The CDR3 here is CASSLAGQGNTEAFF. As DNA, the CDR3 is TGTGCCAGCAGTTTAGCAGGACAGGGGAACACTGAAGCTTTCTTT.

This clone was detected once. The chain uses TRBV2 and TRBJ2-3; D possibly corresponds to TRBD1 (6 bases). V gave up 5 bases and J gave up 6 bases, with 9 bases separating them. The CDR3 extends over 12 amino acids. Germline V gene sequence: CDR1 SNHLY, CDR2 FYNNEI. The CDR3 DNA is TGTGCCAGCAGTAGGACAGCTGATACGCAGTATTTT. This sequence encodes CASSRTADTQYF.

The rearrangement links TRBV2 to TRBJ2-2; a possible D gene is TRBD1 (5 bases). Germline CDR1 and CDR2: SNHLY and FYNNEI. V shed 4 bases and J shed 4 bases, with 10 bases lying between them. There are 14 residues in the CDR3. The CDR3 DNA is TGTGCCAGCAGTGGGCAGGGTATCACCGGGGAGCTGTTTTTT. Encoded protein: CASSGQGITGELFF.